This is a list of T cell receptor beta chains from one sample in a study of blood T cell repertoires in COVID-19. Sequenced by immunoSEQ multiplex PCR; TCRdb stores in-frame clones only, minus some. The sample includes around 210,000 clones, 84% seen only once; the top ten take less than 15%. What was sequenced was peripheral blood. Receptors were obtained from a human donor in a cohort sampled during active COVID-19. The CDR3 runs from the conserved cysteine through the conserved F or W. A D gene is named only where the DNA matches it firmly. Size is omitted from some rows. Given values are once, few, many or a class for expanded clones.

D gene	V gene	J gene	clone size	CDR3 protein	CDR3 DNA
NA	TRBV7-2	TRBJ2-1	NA	CASSFRSGNEQFF	TGTGCCAGCAGCTTCCGGTCCGGGAATGAGCAGTTCTTC
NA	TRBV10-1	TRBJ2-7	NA	CASSESGSGYYEQYF	TGCGCCAGCAGTGAGTCTGGTAGCGGTTACTACGAGCAGTACTTC
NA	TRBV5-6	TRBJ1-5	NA	CASSLSPNSNQPQHF	TGTGCCAGCAGCTTGAGCCCCAATAGCAATCAGCCCCAGCATTTT
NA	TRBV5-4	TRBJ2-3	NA	CASSQDSPISTDTQYF	TGTGCCAGCAGCCAGGATTCCCCCATTAGCACAGATACGCAGTATTTT
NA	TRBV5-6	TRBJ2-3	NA	CASSLTRGNTQYF	TGTGCCAGCAGCTTAACGCGGGGTAACACGCAGTATTTT
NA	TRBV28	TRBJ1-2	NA	CASSLVVIGQSYGYTF	TGTGCCAGCAGTTTAGTGGTGATAGGACAGTCCTATGGCTACACCTTC
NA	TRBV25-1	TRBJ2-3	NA	CASTMGGGTDTQYF	TGTGCCAGCACCATGGGGGGAGGTACAGATACGCAGTATTTT
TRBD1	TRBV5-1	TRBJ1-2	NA	CASSLVGQGLGGYTF	TGCGCCAGCAGCTTGGTGGGACAGGGGCTTGGTGGCTACACCTTC
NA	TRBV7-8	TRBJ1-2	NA	CASTREGGGDYGYTF	TGTGCCAGCACCAGAGAGGGGGGGGGCGACTATGGCTACACCTTC
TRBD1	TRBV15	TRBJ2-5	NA	CATSREGRGRETQYF	TGTGCCACCAGCAGAGAGGGCAGGGGGAGAGAGACCCAGTACTTC
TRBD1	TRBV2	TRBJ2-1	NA	CASRDRVAYNEQFF	TGTGCCAGCAGGGACAGGGTGGCCTACAATGAGCAGTTCTTC
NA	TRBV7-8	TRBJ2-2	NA	CASSPQSRELFF	TGTGCCAGCAGTCCCCAGTCCCGGGAGCTGTTTTTT
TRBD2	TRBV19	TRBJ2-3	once	CASSIEGLAGVSDTQYF	TGTGCCAGTAGTATAGAAGGGCTAGCGGGAGTGTCTGATACGCAGTATTTT
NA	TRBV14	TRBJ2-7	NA	CASSQERGFGGSYEQYF	TGTGCCAGCAGCCAAGAAAGAGGGTTTGGGGGCTCGTACGAGCAGTACTTC
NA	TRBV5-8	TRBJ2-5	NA	CASSFSSSSMETQYF	TGTGCCAGCAGCTTTAGTAGTTCGAGTATGGAGACCCAGTACTTC
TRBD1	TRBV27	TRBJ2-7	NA	CASTLRGPDPPYEQYF	TGTGCCAGCACCCTAAGGGGGCCTGATCCCCCCTACGAGCAGTACTTC
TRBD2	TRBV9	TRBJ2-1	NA	CASSHERTSGSYNEQFF	TGTGCCAGCAGCCATGAGAGGACTAGCGGGAGCTACAATGAGCAGTTCTTC
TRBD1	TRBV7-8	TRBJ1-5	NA	CASTISGTGGLYSNQPQHF	TGTGCCAGCACCATTTCCGGGACAGGGGGCTTATATAGCAATCAGCCCCAGCATTTT
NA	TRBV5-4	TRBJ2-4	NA	CASSLLGAMSKNIQYF	TGTGCCAGCAGCCTCCTGGGGGCCATGTCCAAAAACATTCAGTACTTC
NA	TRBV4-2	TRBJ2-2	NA	CASSQDWNTGELFF	TGTGCCAGCAGCCAGGACTGGAACACCGGGGAGCTGTTTTTT
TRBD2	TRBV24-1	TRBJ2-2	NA	CATSDVRLAGGSPNTGELFF	TGTGCCACCAGTGATGTACGACTAGCGGGAGGATCACCGAACACCGGGGAGCTGTTTTTT
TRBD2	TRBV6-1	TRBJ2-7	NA	CASSETGGGVYEQYF	TGTGCCAGCAGTGAGACTGGCGGGGGAGTCTACGAGCAGTACTTC
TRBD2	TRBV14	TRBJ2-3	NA	CASSQELAGTDTQYF	TGTGCCAGCAGCCAAGAGCTAGCGGGTACAGATACGCAGTATTTT
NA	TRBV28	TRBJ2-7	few	CASSPNRDMGYEQYF	TGTGCCAGCAGCCCAAACAGGGACATGGGGTACGAGCAGTACTTC
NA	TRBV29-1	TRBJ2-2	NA	CSVGAGGELFF	TGCAGCGTTGGGGCCGGCGGGGAGCTGTTTTTT
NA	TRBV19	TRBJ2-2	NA	CASIPPGEEFSGELFF	TGTGCCAGTATTCCGCCCGGGGAAGAATTTTCCGGGGAGCTGTTTTTT